Listed here are 17 T cell receptor beta chains from one sample, sequenced in a study of blood T cell repertoires in COVID-19. Sequenced by immunoSEQ multiplex PCR; TCRdb stores in-frame clones only, minus some. Of about 330,000 clones detected, approximately 87% appear once; the ten largest clones hold about 5%. Sequenced material: PBMCs or T cells enriched from blood (not recorded which). The receptor source for this set is a woman in her 30s who had recovered from COVID-19.

The chain carries TRBV7-9 and TRBJ2-4; 9 bases are a match to TRBD1. V gave up 6 bases and J gave up 7 bases; unmatched junction bases: 10. The CDR3 has 15 amino acids. Germline-derived CDR1 and CDR2 are SEHNR and FQNEAQ (reference sequence). CDR3 sequence: CASRDSGQGGNIQYF. The CDR3 nucleotides are TGTGCCAGCAGAGACTCGGGACAGGGTGGGAACATTCAGTACTTC.

V usage is TRBV6-5 and J usage is TRBJ1-2; TRBD1 aligns across 8 bases. CDR3 size: 15 residues. V gave up 4 bases and J gave up 5 bases; unmatched junction bases: 9. Germline CDR1 and CDR2: MNHEY and SVGAGI. The CDR3 sequence: CASSLTRGLTYGYTF. The CDR3 DNA follows: TGTGCCAGCAGTTTAACCAGGGGGCTGACATATGGCTACACCTTC.

The chain recombines TRBV4-3 with TRBJ2-6; D is possibly TRBD2 (5 bases). V lost 2 bases and J 1 base, leaving 6 bases between the germline ends. Germline CDR1 and CDR2: LGHNA and YSLEER. The CDR3 is made up of 15 amino acids. In nucleotides, the CDR3 is TGCGCCAGCAGCCAACGGGGATCTGGGGCCAACGTCCTGACTTTC. Encoded protein: CASSQRGSGANVLTF.

This clone turned up a few times. This CDR3 reads CASSSVRIHYGYTF. The CDR3 region has the DNA TGTGCCAGCAGTTCAGTCCGCATTCACTATGGCTACACCTTC. The chain combines TRBV28 with TRBJ1-2; the D is unclear. Trimming shortened V by 4 bases and J by 3 bases, and 12 bases separated the two germline ends. The CDR3 covers 14 residues. Germline V gives CDR1 MDHEN, CDR2 SYDVKM.

V and J are TRBV28 and TRBJ1-1; unclear D gene. Germline CDR1 MDHEN, CDR2 SYDVKM. V lost 2 bases and J 5 bases, leaving 9 bases between the germline ends. This CDR3 is built from 13 residues. The CDR3 here is CASSLQVRTEAFF. The CDR3 coding sequence is TGTGCCAGCAGTTTACAAGTACGGACTGAAGCTTTCTTT. Full variable domain (missing parts from reference TRBV28 and TRBJ1-1): DVKVTQSSRYLVKRTGEKVFLECVQDMDHENMFWYRQDPGLGLRLIYFSYDVKMKEKGDIPEGYSVSREKKERFSLILESASTNQTSMYLCASSLQVRTEAFFGQGTRLTVV.

The chain carries TRBV10-1 and TRBJ2-7; TRBD1 matches at 9 bases. This CDR3 has 15 residues. J was trimmed by 2 bases and V by 4 bases; bases with no gene match: 6. Germline V gene data show CDR1 as WNHNN and CDR2 as SYGVQD (reference sequence). The CDR3: CASSVYGTGPYEQYF. The CDR3, as DNA: TGCGCCAGCAGTGTATACGGGACAGGGCCCTACGAGCAGTACTTC.

The rearrangement uses TRBV6-1 and TRBJ1-1, with D tentatively TRBD1 (5 bases). Germline lookup yields CDR1 MNHNS and CDR2 SASEGT. Trimming stripped 1 base from V and 5 bases from J, with 8 bases between. The CDR3 loop spans 13 amino acids. Here the CDR3 DNA reads TGTGCCAGCAGTGAAGTCAGGGCGACTGAAGCTTTCTTT. Encoded protein: CASSEVRATEAFF.

This rearrangement joins TRBV16 to TRBJ2-1; 8 bases match TRBD2. Germline V CDR1 and CDR2: KGHSY, FQNENV. The length of the CDR3 is 17 residues. The V gene end was trimmed by 2 bases and the J gene end by 2 bases; junction bases not matched to a gene: 8. The CDR3: CASSQNEPAGAYNEQFF. CDR3 bases: TGTGCCAGCAGCCAAAATGAGCCAGCGGGGGCCTACAATGAGCAGTTCTTC.

This rearrangement joins TRBV11-3 to TRBJ1-5, with TRBD1 as a possible D gene (6 bases). CDR1 is SGHNT and CDR2 is YENEEA in the germline V gene. This CDR3 has 17 amino acids. Between the trimmed V and J ends, which lost 0 bases and 6 bases, there was a span of 18 bases. Here the CDR3 reads CASSLDLGRGVGQPQHF. The CDR3 nucleotides are TGTGCCAGCAGCTTAGATCTTGGCAGGGGTGTGGGTCAGCCCCAGCATTTT.

The rearrangement uses TRBV4-1 and TRBJ2-5; D is uncertain. This CDR3 is 13 amino acids long. Germline CDR1 is MGHRA and CDR2 is YSYEKL. Trimming left V 2 bases short and J 5 bases short, with 9 bases between. The CDR3 region has the DNA TGCGCCAGCAGCCAACTCTTACGGGAGACCCAGTACTTC. It encodes CASSQLLRETQYF.

This clone was picked up a small number of times. V and J are TRBV7-9 and TRBJ2-5, with 10 bases lining up with TRBD2. This CDR3 has 15 amino acids. The V and J ends lost 3 bases and 4 bases, in that order; junction bases with no gene match: 5. Germline V lookup: CDR1 SEHNR, CDR2 FQNEAQ (reference sequence). Written as DNA, the CDR3 is TGTGCCAGCAGCTTGAGCGGGGGGGTGAGAGAGACCCAGTACTTC. Translated, it gives CASSLSGGVRETQYF. The whole variable domain, filled in from reference TRBV7-9 and TRBJ2-5, reads DTGVSQNPRHKITKRGQNVTFRCDPISEHNRLYWYRQTLGQGPEFLTYFQNEAQLEKSRLLSDRFSAERPKGSFSTLEIQRTEQGDSAMYLCASSLSGGVRETQYFGPGTRLLVL.

This chain connects TRBV19 to TRBJ1-5; 8 bases map to TRBD1. CDR3 length: 13 residues. V trimming: 7 bases; J trimming: 6 bases; junction bases outside the gene matches: 5. Per germline, CDR1 LNHDA and CDR2 SQIVND (reference sequence). CDR3 loop: CASTSTGAQPQHF. CDR3 nucleotides: TGTGCCAGTACCTCGACAGGGGCTCAGCCCCAGCATTTT. Drawing the rest from reference TRBV19 and TRBJ1-5, the complete variable domain is DGGITQSPKYLFRKEGQNVTLSCEQNLNHDAMYWYRQDPGQGLRLIYYSQIVNDFQKGDIAEGYSVSREKKESFPLTVTSAQKNPTAFYLCASTSTGAQPQHFGDGTRLSIL.

There are a few counts of this clone. The chain has TRBV4-3 and TRBJ2-1; 7 bases line up with TRBD2. The CDR3 has 15 residues. The germline V gene encodes CDR1 LGHNA and CDR2 YSLEER. V was pared by 1 base and J by 4 bases, with 4 bases of the junction left unmatched. CDR3 sequence reads: CASSQGLADYNEQFF. The CDR3 DNA reads as TGCGCCAGCAGCCAAGGGCTAGCGGATTACAATGAGCAGTTCTTC.

The CDR3 spells CASSVSSGYGYTF. The CDR3 DNA reads as TGTGCCAGCAGCGTTTCTAGTGGCTATGGCTACACCTTC. The chain is built from TRBV9 and TRBJ1-2; no clear D. This CDR3 region has 13 residues. CDR1 is SGDLS and CDR2 is YYNGEE in the germline V gene. The V end lost 2 bases, the J end lost 4 bases, and 9 bases lay between the germline ends.

The chain recombines TRBV6-2 or TRBV6-3 with TRBJ1-1; weak D call: TRBD1 (5 bases). This CDR3 comprises 18 residues. Germline V gives CDR1 MNHEY, CDR2 SVGEGT. V lost 5 bases and J 4 bases, leaving 26 bases between the germline ends. CDR3 nucleotides: TGTGCCAGCAGTCAGTCCTATGGGGCTTCGACCGCAAGCACTGAAGCTTTCTTT. Translated, it gives CASSQSYGASTASTEAFF.

The V and J genes are TRBV2 and TRBJ1-3, with 9 bases fitting TRBD1. V shed 5 bases, J shed 4 bases, and the junction held 6 bases outside the gene matches. Germline V gene data show CDR1 as SNHLY and CDR2 as FYNNEI. The CDR3 covers 15 residues. The CDR3 sequence: CASSQQGARGNTIYF. CDR3 DNA sequence: TGTGCCAGCAGTCAACAGGGGGCGCGGGGAAACACCATATATTTT.

The rearrangement uses TRBV10-3 and TRBJ1-2; the D gene is possibly TRBD1 (6 bases). The ends were cut back, 2 bases at V and 6 bases at J, with 13 bases in the middle. This CDR3 comprises 14 residues. From germline, CDR1 is ENHRY and CDR2 SYGVKD. The DNA for the CDR3 is TGTGCCATCAGTGAGGACCAGAGGGGGAATGGCTACACCTTC. This sequence encodes CAISEDQRGNGYTF.